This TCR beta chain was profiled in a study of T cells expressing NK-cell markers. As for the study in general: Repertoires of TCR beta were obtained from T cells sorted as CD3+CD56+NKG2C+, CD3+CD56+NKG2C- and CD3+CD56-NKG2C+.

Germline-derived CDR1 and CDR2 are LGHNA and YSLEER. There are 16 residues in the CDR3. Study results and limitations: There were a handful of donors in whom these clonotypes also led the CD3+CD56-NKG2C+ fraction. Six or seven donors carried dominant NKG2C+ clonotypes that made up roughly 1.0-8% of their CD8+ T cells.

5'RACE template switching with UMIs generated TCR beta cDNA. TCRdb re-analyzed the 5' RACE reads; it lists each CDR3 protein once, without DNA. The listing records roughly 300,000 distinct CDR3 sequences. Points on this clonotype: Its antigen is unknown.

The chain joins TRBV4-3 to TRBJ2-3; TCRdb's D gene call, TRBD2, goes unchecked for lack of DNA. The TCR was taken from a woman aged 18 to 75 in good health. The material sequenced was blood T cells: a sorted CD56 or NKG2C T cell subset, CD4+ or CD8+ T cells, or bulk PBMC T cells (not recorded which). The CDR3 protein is CASSQGRRVGADTQYF.